These 14 T cell receptor beta chains were sequenced from one sample in a study of early T cells in non-severe SARS-CoV-2 infection. MiXCR was run by TCRdb on the 5' RACE reads, yielding one entry per CDR3 protein. The sample has some 80,000 distinct CDR3 sequences, 12% seen once; the top ten hold 15% to 18%. This specimen consisted of whole blood, obtained at baseline. The receptors come from an adult who was a healthcare worker with PCR-confirmed SARS-CoV-2 infection or an uninfected control (not recorded which). The donor label of this sample is uncertain.

The V and J genes are TRBV4-2 and TRBJ1-2; D not resolved. Germline V gives CDR1 LGHNA, CDR2 YNFKEQ. The CDR3 spans 15 residues. V gave up 0 bases and J gave up 7 bases, with 15 bases separating them. CDR3 loop: CASSQETGVLAGYTF. DNA of the CDR3: TGTGCCAGCAGCCAAGAAACCGGGGTGCTTGCTGGCTACACCTTC.

The rearrangement links TRBV6-2 or TRBV6-3 to TRBJ1-1; D perhaps matches TRBD1 (5 bases). This CDR3 is built from 15 residues. Trimming pared 7 bases from V and 0 bases from J, leaving 15 bases between. Germline-derived CDR1 and CDR2 are MNHEY and SVGEGT. CDR3 DNA sequence: TGTGCCAGCACAGTCTGGGGGATAGTGAACACTGAAGCTTTCTTT. Its protein is CASTVWGIVNTEAFF.

V and J are TRBV14 and TRBJ2-5, with D perhaps matching TRBD1 (6 bases). The V gene lost 3 bases and the J gene lost 0 bases, with 17 bases spanning the gap. CDR3 size: 17 residues. Germline values: CDR1 SGHDN, CDR2 FVKESK. CDR3 residues: CASSQLTGHLYQETQYF. In DNA, the CDR3 is TGTGCCAGCAGCCAGCTAACGGGACATCTGTACCAAGAGACCCAGTACTTC.

This clonotype was picked up a small number of times. The chain couples TRBV24-1 to TRBJ2-1; tentative D call: TRBD1 (8 bases). CDR3 length: 16 residues. The ends were cut back, 4 bases at V and 2 bases at J, with 14 bases in the middle. Per the germline V gene, CDR1 is KGHDR and CDR2 is SFDVKD. CDR3 sequence: CATSESTGGAYNEQFF. DNA for the CDR3: TGTGCCACCAGTGAGTCAACAGGGGGGGCCTACAATGAGCAGTTCTTC.

This clonotype turned up a few times. The chain joins TRBV20-1 to TRBJ2-1; 7 bases are shared with TRBD2. The trim removed 0 bases at V and 4 bases at J, leaving 9 bases unmatched. Germline V gene sequence: CDR1 DFQATT, CDR2 SNEGSKA (reference sequence). The CDR3 has 16 residues. CDR3 coding DNA: TGCAGTGCTAGAGATGATGGCGGGAGCGAGTACAATGAGCAGTTCTTC. As protein: CSARDDGGSEYNEQFF.

This clonotype was seen a handful of times. V is TRBV7-7 and J is TRBJ2-2; possibly TRBD1 for D (5 bases). Germline loops: CDR1 SSHAT, CDR2 FNYEAQ (reference sequence). The CDR3 length is 14 residues. V gave up 4 bases and J gave up 5 bases, with 11 bases separating them. This CDR3 reads CASSSGKGTGELFF. The CDR3 coding sequence is TGTGCCAGCAGCTCAGGAAAGGGGACCGGGGAGCTGTTTTTT. The whole variable domain, filled in from reference TRBV7-7 and TRBJ2-2, reads GAGVSQSPRYKVTKRGQDVTLRCDPISSHATLYWYQQALGQGPEFLTYFNYEAQPDKSGLPSDRFSAERPEGSISTLTIQRTEQRDSAMYRCASSSGKGTGELFFGEGSRLTVL.

This clonotype was found many times. The rearrangement uses TRBV5-8 and TRBJ1-5; D is unclear. Germline CDR1 and CDR2: SGHTS and YDEGEE. Trimming shortened V by 6 bases and J by 3 bases, and 19 bases separated the two germline ends. The CDR3 covers 16 residues. Here the CDR3 DNA reads TGTGCCAGCAACCTGTGGAGCGGAAAAAACAATCAGCCCCAGCATTTT. Translation gives CASNLWSGKNNQPQHF.

The J gene is TRBJ2-5, the V gene TRBV4-1; 8 bases agree with TRBD1. Trimming removed 2 bases from V and 5 bases from J; junction bases left unmatched: 7. Germline V lookup: CDR1 MGHRA, CDR2 YSYEKL. The CDR3 runs to 15 residues. CDR3 sequence reads: CASSQPTGGRETQYF. CDR3 coding DNA: TGCGCCAGCAGCCAACCCACAGGGGGTCGGGAGACCCAGTACTTC.

This clonotype was detected a few times. This rearrangement joins TRBV6-2 or TRBV6-3 to TRBJ1-2; 7 positions match TRBD1. The CDR3 loop spans 17 amino acids. Germline values: CDR1 MNHEY, CDR2 SVGEGT. With V trimmed by 6 bases and J by 5 bases, 18 bases remained unmatched. Here the CDR3 reads CASRPNRGEASHYGYTF. The CDR3 DNA sequence: TGTGCCAGCAGGCCCAACAGGGGAGAGGCAAGCCATTATGGCTACACCTTC.

Within the sample, this clonotype is medium-sized. The chain links TRBV6-2 or TRBV6-3 to TRBJ2-1; 7 bases fit TRBD2. V was clipped by 2 bases and J by 5 bases; unmatched bases: 15. Per germline, CDR1 MNHEY and CDR2 SVGEGT. The CDR3 contains 18 residues. For the CDR3, the DNA is TGTGCCAGCAGTTACGCGAGGTTTAGCAGCGGGATTAACAATGAGCAGTTCTTC. Translated, it gives CASSYARFSSGINNEQFF.

In this sample, this clonotype turned up many times. The chain couples TRBV29-1 to TRBJ2-1, with TRBD1 matching over 8 bases. The CDR3 loop spans 15 amino acids. The J segment lost 1 base and the V segment lost 6 bases, leaving 8 bases of the junction unmatched. Germline CDR1 SQVTM, CDR2 ANQGSEA. CDR3 protein: CSVLRGPKSYNEQFF. CDR3 coding DNA: TGCAGCGTCCTCAGGGGGCCAAAGTCCTACAATGAGCAGTTCTTC.

The rearrangement uses TRBV7-2 and TRBJ2-7, with D perhaps TRBD2 (6 bases). The V end was cut by 5 bases, the J end by 7 bases, with 18 bases between. The CDR3 extends over 14 amino acids. Germline V gene sequence: CDR1 SGHTA, CDR2 FQGNSA. In DNA form, the CDR3 reads TGTGCCAGCAGCCCGGGGACTCACGTTCTAGAGCAGTACTTC. This encodes CASSPGTHVLEQYF.

The chain joins TRBV27 to TRBJ2-7, with 9 positions matching TRBD2. CDR3 size: 15 residues. J was trimmed by 2 bases and V by 6 bases; bases with no gene match: 8. CDR1 is MNHEY, CDR2 SMNVEV, per germline (reference sequence). This CDR3 is CASRRTGTSPYEQYF. CDR3 sequence (DNA): TGTGCCAGCAGGAGGACCGGGACTAGCCCCTACGAGCAGTACTTC.

This clonotype occurred many times. The gene calls are TRBV12-3 or TRBV12-4 and TRBJ2-2; D is unresolved. The V and J ends lost 5 bases and 6 bases respectively, with 7 bases between them. The CDR3 runs to 12 residues. This CDR3 reads CASSRSAGELFF. The CDR3, as DNA: TGTGCCAGCAGTCGAAGCGCCGGGGAGCTGTTTTTT.